The 30 T cell receptor beta chains reported below all come from one sample, sequenced in a study of T cell repertoires in cytomegalovirus infection. For these receptors, no antigen is known. TCRdb re-analysed the reads in MiXCR, keeping a single row per CDR3 protein. The sample has under 500,000 distinct CDR3 sequences, under 55% seen once. The sample was cultured PBMCs, taken from culture after CMV antigen stimulation. These receptors all come from a human donor in good health (CMV status not recorded). Some clones in this sample may be carry-over from other donors' samples.

CDR3 DNA sequence: TGTGCCAGCAGATCTACCCGGAGCTCCTACAATGAGCAGTTCTTC. Its protein is CASRSTRSSYNEQFF. The chain links TRBV7-8 to TRBJ2-1, with D unresolved. The CDR3 has 15 residues. Germline V gene lookup returns CDR1 SGHVS and CDR2 FQNEAQ. V shed 6 bases and J shed 0 bases, with 12 bases lying between them. Filled out from reference TRBV7-8 and TRBJ2-1, the complete variable domain reads GAGVSQSPRYKVAKRGQDVALRCDPISGHVSLFWYQQALGQGPEFLTYFQNEAQLDKSGLPSDRFFAERPEGSVSTLKIQRTQQEDSAVYLCASRSTRSSYNEQFFGPGTRLTVL.

V usage is TRBV12-3 or TRBV12-4 and J usage is TRBJ1-1; D is unresolved. The CDR3 is made up of 12 amino acids. Trimming took 4 bases from V and 7 from J, leaving 10 bases between them. CDR3 region: CASSSDRSEAFF. The CDR3 DNA reads as TGTGCCAGCAGTTCCGACCGGAGTGAAGCTTTCTTT.

CDR3 in DNA: TGTGCCAGCAAGGTGGAGGCGGCCTACTACGAGCAGTACTTC. Its translation is CASKVEAAYYEQYF. The chain recombines TRBV27 with TRBJ2-7; TRBD2 is a possible D gene (5 bases). The germline V and J ends were trimmed by 7 bases and 3 bases, with 16 bases remaining between them. The CDR3 extends over 14 amino acids. Germline CDR1 is MNHEY and CDR2 is SMNVEV (reference sequence).

The genes are TRBV5-4 and TRBJ2-1; the D is unclear. V lost 3 bases and J lost 9, with 13 bases in between. Germline-derived CDR1 and CDR2 are SGHNT and YYREEE (reference sequence). CDR3 length equals 13 residues. The CDR3 protein is CASSSSIVAEQFF. In DNA form, the CDR3 reads TGTGCCAGCAGCTCCAGTATCGTCGCTGAGCAGTTCTTC.

The chain joins TRBV10-3 to TRBJ1-1, with D possibly matching TRBD1 (6 bases). The V end lost 8 bases, the J end lost 3 bases, and 10 bases lay between the germline ends. This CDR3 is built from 12 residues. Germline V gene lookup returns CDR1 ENHRY and CDR2 SYGVKD. CDR3 in amino acids: CAIGGADTEAFF. CDR3 DNA sequence: TGTGCCATCGGGGGGGCGGACACTGAAGCTTTCTTT.

The chain carries TRBV7-6 and TRBJ1-3; D is uncertain. Germline V gene sequence: CDR1 SGHVS, CDR2 FNYEAQ. The CDR3 runs to 17 residues. Trimming cost V 5 bases and J 4 bases, with 21 bases left between them. The CDR3 loop is CASSVYTGIEVGNTIYF. CDR3 bases: TGTGCCAGCAGCGTATATACCGGGATCGAGGTCGGAAACACCATATATTTT.

The rearrangement links TRBV11-1 to TRBJ2-7; 8 bases fit TRBD1. Germline V gives CDR1 SGHAT, CDR2 FQDESV (reference sequence). This CDR3 spans 15 amino acids. After removal of 4 bases from V and 5 bases from J, the junction contained 10 bases not matched to a gene. The CDR3 spells CASSSPGTGQNEQYF. DNA for the CDR3: TGTGCCAGCAGCTCGCCCGGGACAGGCCAAAACGAGCAGTACTTC.

V and J are TRBV6-1 and TRBJ2-7; unclear D gene. The CDR3 covers 12 residues. Looked up from germline, CDR1 is MNHNS and CDR2 is SASEGT. Trimming left V 3 bases short and J 3 bases short, with 6 bases between. This CDR3 reads CASSDNIYEQYF. In DNA, the CDR3 is TGTGCCAGCAGTGACAACATCTACGAGCAGTACTTC.

This chain joins TRBV4-1 and TRBJ2-3; possible D gene TRBD1, 5 bases. V dropped 0 bases and J dropped 6 bases, with 16 bases sitting between them. The CDR3 consists of 16 residues. Germline V gene data show CDR1 as MGHRA and CDR2 as YSYEKL. The CDR3 loop reads CASSQDRGGPADTQYF. For the CDR3, the DNA is TGCGCCAGCAGCCAAGATAGGGGTGGGCCGGCGGATACGCAGTATTTT.

This clonotype turned up a few times. J is TRBJ2-7 and V is TRBV6-2 or TRBV6-3, with TRBD2 matching over 11 bases. J gave up 0 bases and V 6 bases, and 10 bases lay outside the gene matches. Germline V CDR1 and CDR2: MNHEY, SVGEGT. CDR3 size: 17 residues. This chain's CDR3 is CASSLGLAGRSSYEQYF. In DNA, the CDR3 is TGTGCCAGCAGCCTCGGACTAGCGGGCCGTAGCTCCTACGAGCAGTACTTC.

The chain is built from TRBV20-1 and TRBJ2-5; TRBD1 aligns across 10 bases. Germline CDR1 and CDR2: DFQATT and SNEGSKA (reference sequence). This CDR3 comprises 17 residues. V shed 2 bases, J shed 5 bases, and the junction held 14 bases outside the gene matches. The CDR3 protein is CSARWSWTGGIGETQYF. The CDR3 coding sequence is TGCAGTGCTAGATGGTCATGGACAGGGGGAATAGGGGAGACCCAGTACTTC.

This sequence joins TRBV7-2 and TRBJ2-1, with D maybe TRBD1 (6 bases). Trimming took off 5 bases at V and 3 bases at J, with 14 bases between the two ends. The CDR3 runs 15 residues. Germline V lookup: CDR1 SGHTA, CDR2 FQGNSA. The CDR3 here is CASSHGVDSYNEQFF. In DNA, the CDR3 is TGTGCCAGCAGCCATGGGGTGGACAGCTACAATGAGCAGTTCTTC.

This clonotype was counted between two and nine times. The chain employs TRBV28 and TRBJ1-1, with D tentatively TRBD1 (6 bases). Germline CDR1 reads MDHEN; CDR2 reads SYDVKM. The CDR3 runs 16 residues. The V end lost 8 bases, the J end lost 0 bases, and 19 bases lay between the germline ends. The CDR3 protein is CASLSAQGGMNTEAFF. Written as DNA, the CDR3 is TGTGCCAGCCTCTCGGCCCAAGGGGGAATGAACACTGAAGCTTTCTTT. Based on the CDR3 plus reference TRBV28 and TRBJ1-1, the full variable domain is DVKVTQSSRYLVKRTGEKVFLECVQDMDHENMFWYRQDPGLGLRLIYFSYDVKMKEKGDIPEGYSVSREKKERFSLILESASTNQTSMYLCASLSAQGGMNTEAFFGQGTRLTVV.

The V call is TRBV7-2, the J call TRBJ2-5, with D hard to call. The CDR3 is 13 amino acids. Trimming left V 4 bases short and J 4 bases short, with 10 bases between. Germline loops: CDR1 SGHTA, CDR2 FQGNSA. The CDR3 region has the DNA TGTGCCAGCAGCTCGACAAACTTAGAGACCCAGTACTTC. It yields the protein CASSSTNLETQYF.

This clonotype has ten or more counts. The rearrangement links TRBV7-6 to TRBJ2-3; perhaps D is TRBD1 or TRBD2 (6 bases each). Germline V gene sequence: CDR1 SGHVS, CDR2 FNYEAQ. The CDR3 has 15 residues. Trimming left V 1 base short and J 4 bases short, with 12 bases between. The CDR3 sequence: CASSLGGAGADTQYF. The CDR3 nucleotides are TGTGCCAGCAGCTTAGGGGGGGCAGGAGCAGATACGCAGTATTTT.

The rearrangement uses TRBV6-6 and TRBJ1-4; D might be TRBD1 (6 bases). The CDR3 consists of 16 residues. Trimming removed 6 bases from V and 0 bases from J, with 14 bases in between. Germline V CDR1 and CDR2: MNHNY, SVGAGI (reference sequence). The CDR3 spells CASRKDRLATNEKLFF. The CDR3 DNA sequence: TGTGCCAGCAGGAAGGACAGACTTGCAACTAATGAAAAACTGTTTTTT.

This chain links TRBV7-8 with TRBJ1-2, with no clear D. The germline CDR1 and CDR2 sequences are SGHVS and FQNEAQ. CDR3 length: 15 residues. The germline V and J ends were trimmed by 5 bases and 4 bases, with 17 bases remaining between them. DNA of the CDR3: TGTGCCAGCAGCCTACTATACCAAGGTGTCTATGGCTACACCTTC. Protein: CASSLLYQGVYGYTF.

This clonotype was observed a handful of times. The rearrangement joins TRBV7-2 to TRBJ2-2; no reliable D call. Germline V gene data show CDR1 as SGHTA and CDR2 as FQGNSA. The CDR3 covers 16 residues. V gave up 6 bases and J gave up 6 bases, with 20 bases separating them. The CDR3 DNA follows: TGTGCCAGCAGGCTACATGGAACCTCGTCTTCCGGGGAGCTGTTTTTT. Its translation is CASRLHGTSSSGELFF. Filled out from reference TRBV7-2 and TRBJ2-2, the complete variable domain reads GAGVSQSPSNKVTEKGKDVELRCDPISGHTALYWYRQSLGQGLEFLIYFQGNSAPDKSGLPSDRFSAERTGGSVSTLTIQRTQQEDSAVYLCASRLHGTSSSGELFFGEGSRLTVL.

As concerns this clonotype: Relative to the germline gene, one junction end is altered; a read error may explain this. The chain couples TRBV27 to TRBJ1-3; D call uncertain. CDR1 is MNHEY, CDR2 SMNVEV, per germline (reference sequence). This CDR3 contains 13 residues. The CDR3 reads CVSSLGSGNTIYF. The CDR3 DNA reads TGTGTCAGCAGTTTGGGGTCTGGAAACACCATATATTTT.

Written as DNA, the CDR3 is TGTGCCTCCACCGCGACTAGCGTCCCTTCCCAGTTCTTC. Translated: CASTATSVPSQFF. The chain recombines TRBV12-3 or TRBV12-4 with TRBJ2-1; 8 nucleotides align to TRBD2. The CDR3 spans 13 residues. V shed 11 bases, J shed 13 bases, and the junction held 16 bases outside the gene matches.

V usage is TRBV7-2 and J usage is TRBJ2-3; D uncertain. This CDR3 contains 15 residues. Trimming left V 1 base short and J 5 bases short, with 13 bases between. Per the germline V gene, CDR1 is SGHTA and CDR2 is FQGNSA. Written as DNA, the CDR3 is TGTGCCAGCAGCTTAGGGGGTGGGGTTGTAGATACGCAGTATTTT. It codes for CASSLGGGVVDTQYF.

The chain joins TRBV6-2 or TRBV6-3 to TRBJ2-2; a possible D gene is TRBD1 (6 bases). Trimming shortened V by 5 bases and J by 5 bases, and 9 bases separated the two germline ends. Per the germline V gene, CDR1 is MNHEY and CDR2 is SVGEGT. The CDR3 totals 13 residues. CDR3 residues: CASSSRGTGELFF. The CDR3, as DNA: TGTGCCAGCAGTAGCAGGGGAACCGGGGAGCTGTTTTTT.

This chain joins TRBV20-1 and TRBJ2-1; D is unclear. V lost 0 bases and J lost 5, with 20 bases in between. This CDR3 is 17 amino acids long. Germline CDR1 and CDR2: DFQATT and SNEGSKA (reference sequence). In DNA, the CDR3 is TGCAGTGCTAGAGATCAGTTTAGTAGGACCCTAAACAATGAGCAGTTCTTC. Translating gives CSARDQFSRTLNNEQFF.

This clonotype came up many times. The genes are TRBV7-6 and TRBJ2-7; 8 nucleotides line up with TRBD1. The V segment lost 1 base and the J segment 6 bases; nucleotides outside the gene matches: 8. CDR3 length: 15 amino acids. Germline CDR1 SGHVS, CDR2 FNYEAQ. CDR3: CASSLEGTGVGEQYF. CDR3 DNA: TGTGCCAGCAGCTTAGAGGGGACAGGTGTGGGCGAGCAGTACTTC.

Only one count was recorded for this clonotype. This chain links TRBV27 with TRBJ2-7; 7 bases agree with TRBD2. CDR3 length: 14 amino acids. Germline values: CDR1 MNHEY, CDR2 SMNVEV (reference sequence). V lost 5 bases, J lost 10 bases, and 14 bases stayed unmatched. CDR3 amino acids: CASSPRGGELTQYF. As DNA, the CDR3 is TGTGCCAGCAGTCCGCGTGGGGGGGAGCTCACTCAGTACTTC.

This clonotype has at least ten counts. The V and J genes are TRBV12-3 or TRBV12-4 and TRBJ1-6; the D is unclear. This CDR3 spans 14 amino acids. The V end lost 5 bases, the J end lost 8 bases, and 13 bases lay between the germline ends. The CDR3 here is CASSTPFGDSPLHF. CDR3 sequence (DNA): TGTGCCAGCAGTACCCCGTTCGGAGATTCACCCCTCCACTTT.

This sequence joins TRBV30 and TRBJ1-5, with D possibly matching TRBD1 (6 bases). The CDR3 runs 13 residues. V was pared by 1 base and J by 5 bases, with 9 bases between. From germline, CDR1 is GTSNPN and CDR2 SVGIG (reference sequence). CDR3 protein: CAWSAAGDQPQHF. CDR3 bases: TGTGCCTGGAGTGCTGCAGGGGATCAGCCCCAGCATTTT.

Only a few counts were recorded for this clonotype. The rearrangement joins TRBV7-3 to TRBJ1-2, with TRBD1 as a possible D gene (5 bases). CDR1 is SGHTA and CDR2 is FQGTGA in the germline V gene. V was clipped by 5 bases and J by 4 bases, with 20 bases between them. The CDR3 runs 16 residues. For the CDR3, the DNA is TGTGCCAGCAGCCCCTGGGACTATCTCACTGCCTATGGCTACACCTTC. Residues: CASSPWDYLTAYGYTF. The full variable domain, rest sourced from reference TRBV7-3 and TRBJ1-2, is GAGVSQTPSNKVTEKGKYVELRCDPISGHTALYWYRQSLGQGPEFLIYFQGTGAADDSGLPNDRFFAVRPEGSVSTLKIQRTERGDSAVYLCASSPWDYLTAYGYTFGSGTRLTVV.

The chain combines TRBV29-1 with TRBJ1-3, with D unresolved. From germline, CDR1 is SQVTM and CDR2 ANQGSEA. There are 14 residues in the CDR3. V was trimmed by 6 bases and J by 0 bases, leaving 12 bases between them. The CDR3 nucleotides are TGCAGCGTCACGGCAGGTAGCTCTGGAAACACCATATATTTT. This encodes CSVTAGSSGNTIYF.

The chain combines TRBV7-2 with TRBJ2-1, with 9 bases fitting TRBD2. The germline CDR1 and CDR2 sequences are SGHTA and FQGNSA. V lost 4 bases, J lost 0 bases, and 19 bases stayed unmatched. This CDR3 spans 21 amino acids. CDR3 region: CASSSLGWAGGPTGSYNEQFF. The CDR3 DNA reads as TGTGCCAGCAGCTCGCTAGGATGGGCGGGGGGGCCCACGGGCTCCTACAATGAGCAGTTCTTC.